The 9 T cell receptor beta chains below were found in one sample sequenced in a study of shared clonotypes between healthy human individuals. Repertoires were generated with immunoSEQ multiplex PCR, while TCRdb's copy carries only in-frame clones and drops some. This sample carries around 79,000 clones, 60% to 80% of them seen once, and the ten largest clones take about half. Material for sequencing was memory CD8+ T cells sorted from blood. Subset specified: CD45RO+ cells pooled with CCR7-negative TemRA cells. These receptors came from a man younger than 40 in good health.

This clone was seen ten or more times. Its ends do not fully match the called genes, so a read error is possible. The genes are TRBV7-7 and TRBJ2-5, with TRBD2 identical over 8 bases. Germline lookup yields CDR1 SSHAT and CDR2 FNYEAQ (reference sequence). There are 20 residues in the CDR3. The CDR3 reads CASSLKVNRRGAGRQETQYF. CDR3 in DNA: TGTGCTAGCAGCTTAAAAGTTAATCGGCGGGGGGCAGGACGCCAAGAGACCCAGTACTTC. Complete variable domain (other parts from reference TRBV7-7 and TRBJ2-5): GAGVSQSPRYKVTKRGQDVTLRCDPISSHATLYWYQQALGQGPEFLTYFNYEAQPDKSGLPSDRFSAERPEGSISTLTIQRTEQRDSAMYRCASSLKVNRRGAGRQETQYFGPGTRLLVL.

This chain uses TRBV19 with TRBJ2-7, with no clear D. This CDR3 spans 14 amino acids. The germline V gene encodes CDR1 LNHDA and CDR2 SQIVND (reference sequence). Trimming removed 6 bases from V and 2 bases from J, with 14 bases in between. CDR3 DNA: TGTGCCAGTAGCCGGGCCCTAGGCGCCTACGAGCAGTACTTC. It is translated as CASSRALGAYEQYF. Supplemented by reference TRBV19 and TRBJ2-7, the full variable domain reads DGGITQSPKYLFRKEGQNVTLSCEQNLNHDAMYWYRQDPGQGLRLIYYSQIVNDFQKGDIAEGYSVSREKKESFPLTVTSAQKNPTAFYLCASSRALGAYEQYFGPGTRLTVT.

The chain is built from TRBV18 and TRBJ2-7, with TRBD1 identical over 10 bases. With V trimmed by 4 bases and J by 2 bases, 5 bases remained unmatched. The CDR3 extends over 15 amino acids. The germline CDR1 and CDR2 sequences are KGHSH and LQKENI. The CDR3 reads CASSLTGTGAYEQYF. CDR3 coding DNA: TGTGCCAGCTCACTGACCGGGACAGGGGCCTACGAGCAGTACTTC.

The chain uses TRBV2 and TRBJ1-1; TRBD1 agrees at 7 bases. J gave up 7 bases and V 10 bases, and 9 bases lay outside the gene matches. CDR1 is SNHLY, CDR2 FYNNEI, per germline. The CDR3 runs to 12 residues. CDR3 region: CATKRGLVEAFF. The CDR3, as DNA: TGTGCCACCAAGAGGGGGCTTGTTGAAGCTTTCTTT. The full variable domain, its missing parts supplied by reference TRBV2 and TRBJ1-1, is EPEVTQTPSHQVTQMGQEVILRCVPISNHLYFYWYRQILGQKVEFLVSFYNNEISEKSEIFDDQFSVERPDGSNFTLKIRSTKLEDSAMYFCATKRGLVEAFFGQGTRLTVV.

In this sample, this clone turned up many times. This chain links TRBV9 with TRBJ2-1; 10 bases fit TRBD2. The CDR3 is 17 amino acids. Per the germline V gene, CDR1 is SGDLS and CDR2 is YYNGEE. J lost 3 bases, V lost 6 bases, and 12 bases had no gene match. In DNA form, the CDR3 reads TGTGCCAGCACTGGACAGGCTGGACTAGCGGACTACAATGAGCAGTTCTTC. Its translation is CASTGQAGLADYNEQFF.

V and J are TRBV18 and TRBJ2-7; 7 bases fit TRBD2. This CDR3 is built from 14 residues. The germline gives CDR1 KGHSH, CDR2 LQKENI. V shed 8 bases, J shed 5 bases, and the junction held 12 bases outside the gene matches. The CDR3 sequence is CASLRQSREDEQYF. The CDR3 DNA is TGTGCCAGCCTCAGACAGTCTCGGGAGGACGAGCAGTACTTC.

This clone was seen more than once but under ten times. CDR3 sequence reads: CASSSGRLPTLGANVLTF. The CDR3 DNA reads as TGTGCCAGCAGCTCGGGACGTCTCCCAACCCTTGGGGCCAACGTCCTGACTTTC. This rearrangement joins TRBV7-8 to TRBJ2-6, with D tentatively TRBD1 or TRBD2 (5 bases each). Looked up from germline, CDR1 is SGHVS and CDR2 is FQNEAQ. V dropped 4 bases and J dropped 3 bases, with 19 bases sitting between them. This CDR3 comprises 18 residues.

CDR3 loop: CATSHPPGQGLKVGTREQYF. CDR3 DNA: TGTGCCACCAGCCACCCCCCGGGACAGGGGTTAAAAGTCGGGACTCGCGAGCAGTACTTC. This chain connects TRBV15 to TRBJ2-7, with TRBD1 matching 10 bases. The trim removed 5 bases at V and 6 bases at J, leaving 25 bases unmatched. Germline V gives CDR1 LNHNV, CDR2 YYDKDF (reference sequence). The CDR3 loop spans 20 amino acids.

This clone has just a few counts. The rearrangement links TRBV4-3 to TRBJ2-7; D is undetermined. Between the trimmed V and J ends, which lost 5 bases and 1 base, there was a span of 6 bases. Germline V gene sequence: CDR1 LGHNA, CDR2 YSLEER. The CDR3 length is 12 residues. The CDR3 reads CASSDESYEQYF. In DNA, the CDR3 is TGCGCCAGCAGCGATGAGTCCTACGAGCAGTACTTC.